This T cell receptor beta chain originates from a study of Graves' ophthalmopathy and Graves' hyperthyroidism. Amplification targeted the TCR beta CDR3 regions, with RNA transcripts as the source material. Second-round multiplex PCR followed a first-round RT-PCR using HTBI primers. TCRdb analysed the multiplex PCR reads with MiXCR anew, one entry per CDR3 protein. The sample holds roughly 170,000 distinct CDR3 sequences, around 40% seen once. It was from roughly 10 ml of fresh peripheral blood that the PBMCs came. The CDR3 sequence is 15 residues long. The germline V gene has CDR1 MDHEN and CDR2 SYDVKM. Trimming stripped 3 bases from V and 1 base from J, with 12 bases between.

The chain is built from TRBV28 and TRBJ1-1; D remains unclear. The source of this sequence is a man under 40 with Graves' ophthalmopathy. The specimen sequenced was peripheral blood. The CDR3 here is CASSFPLAGNTEAFF. The CDR3 DNA reads as TGTGCCAGCAGTTTCCCACTTGCGGGGAACACTGAAGCTTTCTTT.